These T cell receptor beta chains were read from a single sample in a study of lung T cells in sarcoidosis with Löfgren's syndrome. In TCRdb, the reads were re-called with MiXCR into one record per CDR3 protein. The table has tens of thousands of distinct CDR3 sequences, 21% seen once; the top ten hold approximately 2.1%. Specimen: CD4+ T cells from PBMCs. These receptors came from a human donor with sarcoidosis (Löfgren's syndrome or another form), or a control subject (not recorded which). CDR3s include the opening cysteine and the closing phenylalanine or tryptophan. A D gene is named only where the DNA matches it firmly. Size tells how often a clone was seen (once, few, many) or the class of an expanded clone, and some rows leave it out.

TRBJ2-1	TRBD1	TRBV12-3/TRBV12-4	-	TGTGCCAGCAGTCGTTGGGGGACAGGATACAATGAGCAGTTCTTC	CASSRWGTGYNEQFF
TRBJ2-5	-	TRBV7-2	medium-sized	TGTGCCAGCAGCTTAGCAGTACCCCCCAGGACCCAGTACTTC	CASSLAVPPRTQYF
TRBJ2-1	-	TRBV5-1	few	TGCGCCAGCAGCCCCGACGGAGCGAATTACAATGAGCAGTTCTTC	CASSPDGANYNEQFF
TRBJ2-7	TRBD2	TRBV6-2/TRBV6-3	many	TGTGCCAGCAGTTACTCGAACCTAGCGGGAGTTGAGCAGTACTTC	CASSYSNLAGVEQYF
TRBJ2-5	-	TRBV19	few	TGTGCCAGTAGTATCCGACAGACCCAATACCAAGAGACCCAGTACTTC	CASSIRQTQYQETQYF
TRBJ2-1	-	TRBV7-8	many	TGTGCCAGCAGCCACTGGTTAGGGGAGCAGTTCTTC	CASSHWLGEQFF
TRBJ2-1	-	TRBV20-1	-	TGCAGTGCTAGAGATGGGGGCCGGAGCTCCTACAATGAGCAGTTCTTC	CSARDGGRSSYNEQFF
TRBJ1-6	-	TRBV10-3	-	TGTGCCATCAGTGAGACAGGTTACAATTCACCCCTCCACTTT	CAISETGYNSPLHF
TRBJ1-1	-	TRBV7-2	-	TGTGCCAGCAGCTTAGAAGGGGCCGGGGGAAGGACTGAAGCTTTCTTT	CASSLEGAGGRTEAFF
TRBJ2-7	-	TRBV6-1	many	TGTGCCAGCAGTGAAGGTTTTCCCTACGAGCAGTACTTC	CASSEGFPYEQYF
TRBJ2-6	-	TRBV12-3/TRBV12-4	once	TGTGCCAGCAGTTTGTTTGGGGGATCTGGGGCTGGGGCCAACGTCCTGACTTTC	CASSLFGGSGAGANVLTF
TRBJ2-3	-	TRBV7-9	-	TGTGCCAGCAGCCTACAGAGGGCCCGACTAAAAACAGATACGCAGTATTTT	CASSLQRARLKTDTQYF
TRBJ2-3	TRBD1	TRBV7-2	-	TGTGCCAGCAGCTTAGCGGGGACAGCCCCCACAGATACGCAGTATTTT	CASSLAGTAPTDTQYF
TRBJ2-7	-	TRBV20-1	many	TGCAGTGCTAGTAGTGGTTCCTACGAGCAGTACTTC	CSASSGSYEQYF
TRBJ2-1	-	TRBV10-3	-	TGTGCCACCGCGACTCCTCCCACTACAACTGAGCAGTTCTTC	CATATPPTTTEQFF